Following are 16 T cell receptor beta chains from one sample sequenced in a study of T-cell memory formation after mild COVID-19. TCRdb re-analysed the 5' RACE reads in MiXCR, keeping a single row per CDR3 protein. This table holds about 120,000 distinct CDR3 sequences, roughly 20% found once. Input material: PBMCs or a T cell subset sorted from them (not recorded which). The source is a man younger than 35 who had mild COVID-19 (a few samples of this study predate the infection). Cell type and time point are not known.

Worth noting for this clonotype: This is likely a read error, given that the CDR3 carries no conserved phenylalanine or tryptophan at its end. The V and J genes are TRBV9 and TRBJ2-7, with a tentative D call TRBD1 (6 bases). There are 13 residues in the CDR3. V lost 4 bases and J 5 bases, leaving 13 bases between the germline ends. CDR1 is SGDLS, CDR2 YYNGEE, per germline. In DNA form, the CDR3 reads TGTGCCAGCAGCCCCCAGGGGTTCAACGAGCAGTACATC. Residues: CASSPQGFNEQYI.

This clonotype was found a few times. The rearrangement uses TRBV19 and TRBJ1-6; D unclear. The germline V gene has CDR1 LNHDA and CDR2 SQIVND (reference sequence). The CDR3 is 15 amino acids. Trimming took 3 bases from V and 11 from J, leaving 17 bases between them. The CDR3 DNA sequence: TGTGCCAGTAGTATTACCGGACGCGATAAGGCACCCCTCCACTTT. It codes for CASSITGRDKAPLHF.

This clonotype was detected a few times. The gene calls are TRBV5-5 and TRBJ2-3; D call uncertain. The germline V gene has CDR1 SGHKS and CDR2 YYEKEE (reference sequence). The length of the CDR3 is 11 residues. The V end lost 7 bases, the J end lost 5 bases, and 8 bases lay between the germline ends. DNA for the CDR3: TGTGCCAGCGGGCAGGAAGATACGCAGTATTTT. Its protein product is CASGQEDTQYF. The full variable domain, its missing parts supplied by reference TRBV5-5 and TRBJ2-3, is DAGVTQSPTHLIKTRGQQVTLRCSPISGHKSVSWYQQVLGQGPQFIFQYYEKEERGRGNFPDRFSARQFPNYSSELNVNALLLGDSALYLCASGQEDTQYFGPGTRLTVL.

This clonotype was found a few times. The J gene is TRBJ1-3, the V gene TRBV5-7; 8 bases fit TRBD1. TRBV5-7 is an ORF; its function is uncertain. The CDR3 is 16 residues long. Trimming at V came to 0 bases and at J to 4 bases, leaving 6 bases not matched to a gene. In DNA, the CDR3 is TGTGCCAGCAGCTTGGACAGGGGGTTCGCAGGAAACACCATATATTTT. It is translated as CASSLDRGFAGNTIYF.

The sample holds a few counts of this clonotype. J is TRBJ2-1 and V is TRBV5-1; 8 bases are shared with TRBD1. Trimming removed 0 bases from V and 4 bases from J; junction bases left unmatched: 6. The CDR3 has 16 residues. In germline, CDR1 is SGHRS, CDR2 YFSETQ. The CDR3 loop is CASSLVGRGRYNEQFF. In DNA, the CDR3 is TGCGCCAGCAGCTTGGTCGGCAGGGGGCGGTACAATGAGCAGTTCTTC. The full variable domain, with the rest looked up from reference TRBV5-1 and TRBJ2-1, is KAGVTQTPRYLIKTRGQQVTLSCSPISGHRSVSWYQQTPGQGLQFLFEYFSETQRNKGNFPGRFSGRQFSNSRSEMNVSTLELGDSALYLCASSLVGRGRYNEQFFGPGTRLTVL.

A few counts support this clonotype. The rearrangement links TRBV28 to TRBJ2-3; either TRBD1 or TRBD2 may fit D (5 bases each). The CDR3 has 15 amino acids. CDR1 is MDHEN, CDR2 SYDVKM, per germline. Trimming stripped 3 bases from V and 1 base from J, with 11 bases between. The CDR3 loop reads CASSFGAFGTDTQYF. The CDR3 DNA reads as TGTGCCAGCAGTTTCGGGGCTTTCGGCACAGATACGCAGTATTTT.

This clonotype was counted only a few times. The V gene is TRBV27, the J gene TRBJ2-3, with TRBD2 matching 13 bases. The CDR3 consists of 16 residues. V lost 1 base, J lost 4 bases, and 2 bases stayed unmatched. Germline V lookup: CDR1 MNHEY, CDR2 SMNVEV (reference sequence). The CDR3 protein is CASSLLLAGGPDTQYF. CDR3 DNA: TGTGCCAGCAGTTTATTACTAGCGGGGGGGCCAGATACGCAGTATTTT.

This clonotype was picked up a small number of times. CDR3 in DNA: TGTGCCAGCAGTTCCGGGGGGGCCCCGGGGCAGTACTTC. Translation gives CASSSGGAPGQYF. The chain employs TRBV12-3 or TRBV12-4 and TRBJ2-7; 8 positions match TRBD2. The CDR3 loop spans 13 amino acids. V dropped 4 bases and J dropped 9; count of bases not matched to a gene: 8.

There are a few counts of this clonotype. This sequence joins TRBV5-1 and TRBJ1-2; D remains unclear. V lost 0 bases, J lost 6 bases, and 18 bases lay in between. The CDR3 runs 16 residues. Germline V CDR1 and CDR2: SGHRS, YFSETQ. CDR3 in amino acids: CASSLAEVRIRDGYTF. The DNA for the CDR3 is TGCGCCAGCAGCTTGGCCGAAGTTCGGATTCGGGATGGCTACACCTTC.

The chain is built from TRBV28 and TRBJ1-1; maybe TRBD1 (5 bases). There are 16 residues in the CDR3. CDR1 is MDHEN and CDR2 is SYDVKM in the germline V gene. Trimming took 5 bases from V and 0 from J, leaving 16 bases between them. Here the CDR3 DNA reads TGTGCCAGCAGTCCCATAATGGGGGGGATGAACACTGAAGCTTTCTTT. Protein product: CASSPIMGGMNTEAFF.

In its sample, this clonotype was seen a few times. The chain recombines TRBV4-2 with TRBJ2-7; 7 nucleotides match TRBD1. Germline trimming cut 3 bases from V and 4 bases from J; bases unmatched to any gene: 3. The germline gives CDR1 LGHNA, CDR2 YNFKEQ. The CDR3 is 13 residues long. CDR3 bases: TGTGCCAGCAGCCAGGAGACAGGGTACGAGCAGTACTTC. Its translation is CASSQETGYEQYF.

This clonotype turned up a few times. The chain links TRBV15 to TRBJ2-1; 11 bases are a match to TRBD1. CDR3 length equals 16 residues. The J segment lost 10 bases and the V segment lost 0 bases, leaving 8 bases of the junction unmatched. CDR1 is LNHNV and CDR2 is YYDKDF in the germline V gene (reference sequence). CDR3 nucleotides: TGTGCCACCAGCAGAGATCCTATGGGACAGGGGGACGAGCAGTTCTTC. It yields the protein CATSRDPMGQGDEQFF.

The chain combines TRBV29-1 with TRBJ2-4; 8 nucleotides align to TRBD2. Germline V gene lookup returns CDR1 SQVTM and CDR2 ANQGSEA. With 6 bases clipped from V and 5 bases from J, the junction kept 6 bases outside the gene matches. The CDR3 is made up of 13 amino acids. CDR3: CSVRGGNENIQYF. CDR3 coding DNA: TGCAGCGTCCGGGGGGGAAACGAAAACATTCAGTACTTC.

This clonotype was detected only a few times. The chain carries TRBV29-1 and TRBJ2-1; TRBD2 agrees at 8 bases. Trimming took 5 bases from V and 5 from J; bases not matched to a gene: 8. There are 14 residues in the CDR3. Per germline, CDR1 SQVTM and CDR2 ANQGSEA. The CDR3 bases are TGCAGCGTTTTTTTGGCGGGGGGAAACAATGAGCAGTTCTTC. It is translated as CSVFLAGGNNEQFF.

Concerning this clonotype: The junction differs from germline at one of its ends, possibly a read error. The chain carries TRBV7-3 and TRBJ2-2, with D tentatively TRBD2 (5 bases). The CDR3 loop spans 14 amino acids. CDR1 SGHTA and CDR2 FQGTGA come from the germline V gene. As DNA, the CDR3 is TGTGCCAGCAGCCCGAATGGGAACACCGGGGAGATGTTTTTT. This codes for CASSPNGNTGEMFF.

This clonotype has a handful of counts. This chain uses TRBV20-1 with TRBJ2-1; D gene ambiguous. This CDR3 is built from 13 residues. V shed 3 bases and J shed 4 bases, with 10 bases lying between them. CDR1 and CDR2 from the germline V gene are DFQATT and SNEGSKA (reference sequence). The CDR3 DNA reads TGCAGTGCTAGGTCTCGGAATTACAATGAGCAGTTCTTC. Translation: CSARSRNYNEQFF.